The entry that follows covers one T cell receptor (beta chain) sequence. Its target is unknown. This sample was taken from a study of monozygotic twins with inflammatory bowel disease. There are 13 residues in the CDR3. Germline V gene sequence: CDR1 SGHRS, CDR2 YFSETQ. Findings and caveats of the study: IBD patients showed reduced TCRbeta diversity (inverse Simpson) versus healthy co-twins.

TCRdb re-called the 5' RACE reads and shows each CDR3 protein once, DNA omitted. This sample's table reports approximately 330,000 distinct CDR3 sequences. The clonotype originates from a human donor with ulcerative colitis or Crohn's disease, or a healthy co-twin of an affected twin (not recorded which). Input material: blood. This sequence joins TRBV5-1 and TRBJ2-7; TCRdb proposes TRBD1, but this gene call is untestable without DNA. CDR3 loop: CASSLVQGFEQYF.